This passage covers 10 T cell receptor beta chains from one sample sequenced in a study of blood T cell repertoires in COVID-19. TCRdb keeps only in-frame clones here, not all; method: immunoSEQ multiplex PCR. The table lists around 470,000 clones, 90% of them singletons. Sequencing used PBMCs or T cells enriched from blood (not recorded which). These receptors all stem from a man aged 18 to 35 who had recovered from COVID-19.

CDR3 in DNA: TGTGCCAGCAGTCCCACTCGGGGGACCCGTACTGGGGCCGGGGAGCTGTTTTTT. Its translation is CASSPTRGTRTGAGELFF. V and J are TRBV6-6 and TRBJ2-2; weak D call: TRBD2 (6 bases). The CDR3 is 18 amino acids. V dropped 5 bases and J dropped 6 bases, with 25 bases sitting between them. The germline CDR1 and CDR2 sequences are MNHNY and SVGAGI (reference sequence).

The CDR3 is CASAEPGTGAGNTIYF. Here the CDR3 DNA reads TGCGCCAGCGCAGAGCCTGGGACAGGGGCTGGAAACACCATATATTTT. The gene calls are TRBV5-1 and TRBJ1-3; 10 bases match TRBD1. The CDR3 sequence is 16 residues long. Germline V gene data show CDR1 as SGHRS and CDR2 as YFSETQ. V lost 7 bases to trimming and J lost 2 bases; unmatched junction nucleotides: 9.

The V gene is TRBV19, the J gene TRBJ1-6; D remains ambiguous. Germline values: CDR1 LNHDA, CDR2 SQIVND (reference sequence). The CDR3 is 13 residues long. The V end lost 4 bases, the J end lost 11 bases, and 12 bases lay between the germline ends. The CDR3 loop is CASSTAEGPPLHF. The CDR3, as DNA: TGTGCCAGTAGTACAGCCGAGGGTCCACCCCTCCACTTT.

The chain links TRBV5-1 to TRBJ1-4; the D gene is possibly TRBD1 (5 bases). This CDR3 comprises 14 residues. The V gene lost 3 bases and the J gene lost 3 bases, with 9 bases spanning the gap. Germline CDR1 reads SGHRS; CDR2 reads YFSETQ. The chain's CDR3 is CASSWGRANEKLFF. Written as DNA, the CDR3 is TGCGCCAGCAGCTGGGGCAGGGCTAATGAAAAACTGTTTTTT. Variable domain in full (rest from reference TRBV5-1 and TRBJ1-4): KAGVTQTPRYLIKTRGQQVTLSCSPISGHRSVSWYQQTPGQGLQFLFEYFSETQRNKGNFPGRFSGRQFSNSRSEMNVSTLELGDSALYLCASSWGRANEKLFFGSGTQLSVL.

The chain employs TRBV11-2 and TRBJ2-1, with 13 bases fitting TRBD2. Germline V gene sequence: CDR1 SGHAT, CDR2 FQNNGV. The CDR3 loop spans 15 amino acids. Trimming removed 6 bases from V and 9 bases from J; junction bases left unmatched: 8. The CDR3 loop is CASSPGLAGSFEQFF. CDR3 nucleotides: TGTGCCAGCAGTCCGGGACTAGCGGGAAGTTTTGAGCAGTTCTTC.

CDR3 bases: TGTGCCAGCAGCCGTCTCGGGACTAGCGGGGGGACCGGGGAGCTGTTTTTT. This encodes CASSRLGTSGGTGELFF. The chain has TRBV3-1 (or the pseudogene TRBV3-2) and TRBJ2-2; 15 bases line up with TRBD2. This CDR3 region has 17 residues. The V gene's germline CDR1 is LGHDT and CDR2 YNNKEL (reference sequence). V was pared by 4 bases and J by 5 bases, with 5 bases of the junction left unmatched.

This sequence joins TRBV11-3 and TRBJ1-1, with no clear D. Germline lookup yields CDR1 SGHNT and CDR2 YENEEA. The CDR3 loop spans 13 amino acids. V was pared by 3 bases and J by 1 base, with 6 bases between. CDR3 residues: CASSFGANTEAFF. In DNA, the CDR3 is TGTGCCAGCAGCTTCGGAGCGAACACTGAAGCTTTCTTT.

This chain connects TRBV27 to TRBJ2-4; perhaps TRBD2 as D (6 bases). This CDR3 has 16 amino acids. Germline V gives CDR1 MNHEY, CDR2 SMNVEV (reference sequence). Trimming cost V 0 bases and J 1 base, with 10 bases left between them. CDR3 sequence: CASSLSGGSAKNIQYF. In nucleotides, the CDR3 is TGTGCCAGCAGTTTATCGGGGGGTAGTGCCAAAAACATTCAGTACTTC.

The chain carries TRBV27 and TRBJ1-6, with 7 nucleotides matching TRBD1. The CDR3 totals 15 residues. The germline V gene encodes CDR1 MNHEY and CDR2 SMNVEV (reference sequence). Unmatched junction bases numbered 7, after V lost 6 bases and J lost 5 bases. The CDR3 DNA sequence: TGTGCCAGCAGGTTTACAGGGGTTGATAATTCACCCCTCCACTTT. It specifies CASRFTGVDNSPLHF.

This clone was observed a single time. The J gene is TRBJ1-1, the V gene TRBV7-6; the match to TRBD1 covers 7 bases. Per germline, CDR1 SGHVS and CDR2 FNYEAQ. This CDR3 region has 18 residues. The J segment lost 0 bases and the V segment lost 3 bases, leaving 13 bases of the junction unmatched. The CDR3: CASSFPSGGTDLNTEAFF. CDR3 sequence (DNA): TGTGCCAGCAGCTTCCCCTCTGGGGGGACAGATTTGAACACTGAAGCTTTCTTT.